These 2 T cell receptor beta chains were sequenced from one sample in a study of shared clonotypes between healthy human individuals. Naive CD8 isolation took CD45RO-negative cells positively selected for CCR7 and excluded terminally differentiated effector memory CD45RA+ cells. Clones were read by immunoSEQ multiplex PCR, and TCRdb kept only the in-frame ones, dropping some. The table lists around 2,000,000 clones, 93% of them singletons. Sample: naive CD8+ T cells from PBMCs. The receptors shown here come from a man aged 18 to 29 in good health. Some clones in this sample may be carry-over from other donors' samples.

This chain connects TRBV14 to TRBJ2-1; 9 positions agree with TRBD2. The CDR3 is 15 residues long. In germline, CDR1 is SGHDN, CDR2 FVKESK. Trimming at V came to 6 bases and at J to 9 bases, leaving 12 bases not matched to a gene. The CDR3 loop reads CASSPSGRPGSEQFF. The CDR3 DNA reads TGTGCCAGCAGTCCAAGCGGGAGGCCCGGCTCTGAGCAGTTCTTC.

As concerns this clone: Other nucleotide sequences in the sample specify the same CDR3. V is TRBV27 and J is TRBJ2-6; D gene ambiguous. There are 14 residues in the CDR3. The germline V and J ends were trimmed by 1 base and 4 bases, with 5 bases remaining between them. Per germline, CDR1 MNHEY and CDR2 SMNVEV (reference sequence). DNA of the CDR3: TGTGCCAGCAGTTTATTGGGAGGGGCCAACGTCCTGACTTTC. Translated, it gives CASSLLGGANVLTF.